The 18 T cell receptor beta chains listed next were all sequenced from one sample in a study of blood T cell repertoires in COVID-19. Sequenced by immunoSEQ multiplex PCR; TCRdb stores in-frame clones only, minus some. This table holds some 52,000 clones, about 92% found once. Sequencing was performed on peripheral blood. All receptors come from a human donor in a cohort sampled during active COVID-19.

This sequence joins TRBV10-3 and TRBJ2-3, with 11 positions matching TRBD2. J was trimmed by 5 bases and V by 6 bases; bases with no gene match: 10. Germline CDR1 ENHRY, CDR2 SYGVKD. The CDR3 contains 16 residues. The DNA for the CDR3 is TGTGCCATCAGCTCCCTAACTAGCGGGAGTGGAGATACGCAGTATTTT. Translated: CAISSLTSGSGDTQYF.

The rearrangement links TRBV7-3 to TRBJ1-2, with D perhaps matching TRBD1 (6 bases). The CDR3 runs 14 residues. Germline loops: CDR1 SGHTA, CDR2 FQGTGA. V lost 5 bases and J lost 4, with 14 bases in between. The CDR3 bases are TGTGCCAGCAGCCCAGACCCACAGGGCTATGGCTACACCTTC. Its protein product is CASSPDPQGYGYTF.

The rearrangement uses TRBV4-1 and TRBJ2-5; D perhaps matches TRBD2 (7 bases). The CDR3 is 15 residues long. Germline V CDR1 and CDR2: MGHRA, YSYEKL. V lost 1 base and J 5 bases, leaving 14 bases between the germline ends. CDR3 sequence reads: CASSQGFRGGETQYF. CDR3 in DNA: TGCGCCAGCAGCCAAGGGTTCAGGGGAGGGGAGACCCAGTACTTC.

This clone was found once. The chain recombines TRBV2 with TRBJ1-1; D is uncertain. Germline V gene sequence: CDR1 SNHLY, CDR2 FYNNEI. The CDR3 extends over 14 amino acids. The V and J ends lost 1 base and 1 base respectively, with 7 bases between them. This chain's CDR3 is CASSEGRGNTEAFF. In nucleotides, the CDR3 is TGTGCCAGCAGTGAAGGTCGGGGGAACACTGAAGCTTTCTTT.

The rearrangement joins TRBV11-2 to TRBJ2-1; TRBD2 matches at 10 bases. The CDR3 sequence is 16 residues long. The J segment lost 9 bases and the V segment lost 1 base, leaving 9 bases of the junction unmatched. CDR1 and CDR2 (germline): SGHAT, FQNNGV. The CDR3 sequence: CASSLVRLAGAGEQFF. The CDR3 nucleotides are TGTGCCAGCAGCTTAGTACGGCTAGCGGGAGCCGGTGAGCAGTTCTTC.

The chain carries TRBV4-1 and TRBJ2-4, with TRBD2 identical over 13 bases. Per germline, CDR1 MGHRA and CDR2 YSYEKL. This CDR3 region has 17 residues. The V gene end was trimmed by 3 bases and the J gene end by 4 bases; junction bases not matched to a gene: 6. The CDR3: CASSQPTSGRTKNIQYF. Here the CDR3 DNA reads TGCGCCAGCAGCCAGCCGACTAGCGGGAGGACTAAAAACATTCAGTACTTC.

This clone was seen a few times. The chain has TRBV27 and TRBJ1-3; weak D call: TRBD1 (6 bases). The CDR3 loop spans 16 amino acids. The germline V gene encodes CDR1 MNHEY and CDR2 SMNVEV (reference sequence). V gave up 2 bases and J gave up 4 bases, with 15 bases separating them. The CDR3 loop is CASSLTYRVTGNTIYF. CDR3 sequence (DNA): TGTGCCAGCAGTTTAACTTACAGGGTGACCGGAAACACCATATATTTT.

The CDR3 here is CASSEQGRGTSNEKLFF. The CDR3 DNA is TGTGCCAGCAGTGAACAGGGCAGGGGGACTTCTAATGAAAAACTGTTTTTT. The V call is TRBV2, the J call TRBJ1-4; 7 bases fit TRBD1. The germline V gene encodes CDR1 SNHLY and CDR2 FYNNEI. Germline trimming cut 2 bases from V and 3 bases from J; bases unmatched to any gene: 9. The CDR3 length is 17 residues.

The rearrangement uses TRBV10-3 and TRBJ2-1; the match to TRBD2 covers 9 bases. Germline CDR1 ENHRY, CDR2 SYGVKD. The CDR3 covers 15 residues. V shed 5 bases, J shed 1 base, and the junction held 3 bases outside the gene matches. In DNA form, the CDR3 reads TGTGCCATCAGTCCGGGACTAGCTTCCTACAATGAGCAGTTCTTC. Translating it yields CAISPGLASYNEQFF.

The rearrangement uses TRBV29-1 and TRBJ1-5, with D perhaps TRBD1 (6 bases). The CDR3 totals 10 residues. Germline assignment: CDR1 SQVTM and CDR2 ANQGSEA. V lost 3 bases to trimming and J lost 14 bases, with 11 bases between them. CDR3 sequence reads: CSVEGHSKHF. CDR3 nucleotide sequence: TGCAGCGTTGAGGGACACTCAAAGCATTTT.

The J gene is TRBJ1-5, the V gene TRBV18; 9 positions match TRBD1. From germline, CDR1 is KGHSH and CDR2 LQKENI. The CDR3 extends over 16 amino acids. V was clipped by 3 bases and J by 2 bases; unmatched bases: 5. The CDR3: CASSPIQGAGNQPQHF. The CDR3 nucleotides are TGTGCCAGCTCACCTATACAGGGGGCAGGCAATCAGCCCCAGCATTTT.

The gene calls are TRBV6-6 and TRBJ2-7; D perhaps matches TRBD2 (6 bases). The CDR3 sequence is 15 residues long. The germline gives CDR1 MNHNY, CDR2 SVGAGI (reference sequence). The V gene lost 2 bases and the J gene lost 7 bases, with 18 bases spanning the gap. The CDR3 region is CASSYRTPTGGEQYF. The CDR3 bases are TGTGCCAGCAGTTACCGGACTCCCACTGGAGGGGAGCAGTACTTC.

The chain joins TRBV3-1 (or the pseudogene TRBV3-2) to TRBJ2-1; 9 bases line up with TRBD2. The germline V gene encodes CDR1 LGHDT and CDR2 YNNKEL (reference sequence). The CDR3 extends over 16 amino acids. J lost 2 bases, V lost 3 bases, and 5 bases had no gene match. The CDR3 region is CASSQVLAGPYNEQFF. The CDR3 nucleotides are TGTGCCAGCAGCCAGGTCCTAGCGGGGCCCTACAATGAGCAGTTCTTC.

The chain combines TRBV5-1 with TRBJ2-2; 9 nucleotides line up with TRBD2. The junction had 2 bases not matched to a gene; V was cut back by 3 bases and J by 2 bases. The CDR3 sequence is 15 residues long. Germline lookup yields CDR1 SGHRS and CDR2 YFSETQ. The CDR3: CASSSTSGNTGELFF. The DNA of the CDR3 is TGCGCCAGCAGCTCGACTAGCGGAAACACCGGGGAGCTGTTTTTT.

J is TRBJ1-5 and V is TRBV24-1; a weak D match, TRBD1 (5 bases). The CDR3 totals 13 residues. Trimming stripped 4 bases from V and 9 bases from J, with 12 bases between. Germline V gene sequence: CDR1 KGHDR, CDR2 SFDVKD. CDR3 loop: CATSETQAGPQHF. The CDR3 nucleotides read TGTGCCACCAGTGAGACACAGGCCGGGCCCCAGCATTTT.

This clone is deemed medium-sized. V usage is TRBV7-9 and J usage is TRBJ1-3; D unresolved. Germline lookup yields CDR1 SEHNR and CDR2 FQNEAQ (reference sequence). The CDR3 runs 12 residues. Trimming stripped 3 bases from V and 4 bases from J, with 4 bases between. The CDR3 protein is CASSFGGNTIYF. The CDR3, as DNA: TGTGCCAGCAGCTTCGGGGGAAACACCATATATTTT.

The genes are TRBV11-2 and TRBJ1-1; D possibly corresponds to TRBD1 (6 bases). Looked up from germline, CDR1 is SGHAT and CDR2 is FQNNGV. Trimming shortened V by 4 bases and J by 3 bases, and 18 bases separated the two germline ends. The CDR3 covers 16 residues. The CDR3 coding sequence is TGTGCCAGCAGCTCCGTACGGGGGGCGCGGGACACTGAAGCTTTCTTT. As protein: CASSSVRGARDTEAFF.

The rearrangement uses TRBV3-1 (or the pseudogene TRBV3-2) and TRBJ1-4, with D possibly TRBD1 on 5 matching bases. Germline CDR1 LGHDT, CDR2 YNNKEL (reference sequence). Trimming took off 8 bases at V and 7 bases at J, with 14 bases between the two ends. The CDR3 spans 13 residues. This chain's CDR3 is CASGWQGGEKLFF. DNA for the CDR3: TGTGCCAGCGGTTGGCAGGGAGGTGAAAAACTGTTTTTT.